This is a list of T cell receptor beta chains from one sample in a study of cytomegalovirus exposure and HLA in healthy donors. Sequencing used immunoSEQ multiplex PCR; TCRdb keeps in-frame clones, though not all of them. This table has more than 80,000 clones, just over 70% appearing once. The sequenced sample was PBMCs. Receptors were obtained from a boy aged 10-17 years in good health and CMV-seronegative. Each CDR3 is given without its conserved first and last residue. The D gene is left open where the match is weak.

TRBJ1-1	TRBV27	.	ASSLFRGGAEAF
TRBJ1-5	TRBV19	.	ASRGPGRNQPQH
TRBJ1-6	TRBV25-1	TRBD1	ASSDRQGWNSPLH
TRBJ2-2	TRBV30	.	ASDPEDTGELF
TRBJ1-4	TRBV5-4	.	ASSWNRVSGEKLF
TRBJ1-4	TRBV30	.	AWSSSVSNEKLF
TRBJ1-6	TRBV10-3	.	ATHRDNNSPLH
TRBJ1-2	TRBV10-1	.	ASSRAGYGYT
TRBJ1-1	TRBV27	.	ASSPILGQTEAF
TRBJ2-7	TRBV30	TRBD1	AWSPWTGGYEQY
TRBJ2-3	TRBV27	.	ASSLQGGTQY
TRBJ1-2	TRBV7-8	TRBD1	ASSTSPRGQGFYGYT
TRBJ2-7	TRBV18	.	ASSPGPTYEQY
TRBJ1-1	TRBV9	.	ASSLRQTNTEAF
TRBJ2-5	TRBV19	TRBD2	ASARGTSGSYQETQY
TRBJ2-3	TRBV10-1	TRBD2	ASSDLGLAGASTDTQY
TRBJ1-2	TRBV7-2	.	ASSLFGIQPYGYT
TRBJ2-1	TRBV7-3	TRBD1	ASSRDRGTNEQF
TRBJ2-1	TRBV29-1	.	SVEDGMGLLYNEQF
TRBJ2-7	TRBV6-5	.	ATRRDEQY
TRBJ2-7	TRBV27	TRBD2	ASSPGHPGTSGRIYEQY
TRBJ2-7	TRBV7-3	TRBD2	ASSYRAGEGYEQY
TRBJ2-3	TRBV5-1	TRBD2	ASSLLAGGTDTQY
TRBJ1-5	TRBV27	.	ASSRIPKGTLNQPQH
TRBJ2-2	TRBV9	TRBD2	ASSPRGGGRPTGELF
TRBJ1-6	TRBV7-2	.	ASSQQGWDSPLH
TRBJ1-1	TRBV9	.	ASSVRQSGTEAF
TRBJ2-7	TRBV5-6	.	ASSLANGVTGEQY
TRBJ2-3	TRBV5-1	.	ASSLALRTDTQY
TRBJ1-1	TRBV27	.	ASSLGLTNTEAF
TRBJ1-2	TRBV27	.	ASSRAGGDSYGYT
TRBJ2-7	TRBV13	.	ASSPQLGDLYEQY
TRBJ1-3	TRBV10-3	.	AIRPGDTIY
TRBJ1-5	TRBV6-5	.	ASSQVVGDQPQH
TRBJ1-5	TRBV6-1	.	ASSERDLAQH
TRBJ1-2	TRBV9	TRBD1	ASTRSRDRGNYGYT
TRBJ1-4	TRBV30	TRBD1	AWSARTGRNEKLF
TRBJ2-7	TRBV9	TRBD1	ASSVGDRAHSYEQY
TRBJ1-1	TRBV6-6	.	ASSYSTAMNTEAF
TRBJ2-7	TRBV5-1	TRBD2	ASSFSGGEQY
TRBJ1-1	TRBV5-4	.	ASSSPSSRANTEAF
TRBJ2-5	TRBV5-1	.	ASSLARGRETQY
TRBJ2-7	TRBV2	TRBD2	ASNEGREGYEQY
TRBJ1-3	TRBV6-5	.	ASSTRGSGNTIY
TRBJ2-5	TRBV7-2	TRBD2	ASSPTSGKETQY
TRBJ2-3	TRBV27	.	ASSSWETSTDTQY
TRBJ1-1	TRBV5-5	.	PNGAGLNTEAF
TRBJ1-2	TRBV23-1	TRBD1	ASSQPWTGLPGYT
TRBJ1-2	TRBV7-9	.	ASSAGVTAPYGYT
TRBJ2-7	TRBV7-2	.	ASSLGPGGYEQY
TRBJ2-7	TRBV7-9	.	ASSADRWGRVDEQY
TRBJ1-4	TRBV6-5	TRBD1	ASARGKDEKLF